These 31 T cell receptor beta chains were sequenced from one sample in a study of cytomegalovirus exposure and HLA in healthy donors. Primers included in the PCR were 60 Vbeta and 13 Jbeta primers. Produced via immunoSEQ multiplex PCR; TCRdb's table is partial and in-frame only. Among 110,000 or so clones listed, 70% to 85% were seen once. The sequenced sample was PBMCs. The receptor set was obtained from a woman aged 40 to 55 in good health and CMV-seropositive.

The CDR3 DNA reads as TGTGCCAGCTCACCACCGAGCGGCAATGAGCAGTTCTTC. This gives the protein CASSPPSGNEQFF. The chain employs TRBV18 and TRBJ2-1; TRBD2 might be the D (5 bases). Between the trimmed V and J ends, which lost 0 bases and 6 bases, there was a span of 6 bases. The V gene's germline CDR1 is KGHSH and CDR2 LQKENI. The CDR3 loop spans 13 amino acids.

The chain carries TRBV27 and TRBJ1-1; 9 nucleotides line up with TRBD1. CDR1 is MNHEY and CDR2 is SMNVEV in the germline V gene (reference sequence). V gave up 5 bases and J gave up 2 bases; unmatched junction bases: 9. The CDR3 is 16 residues long. CDR3 DNA: TGTGCCAGCAGTCCAAGACAGGGGGTTCCAAACACTGAAGCTTTCTTT. Protein: CASSPRQGVPNTEAFF.

The rearrangement joins TRBV5-1 to TRBJ2-7, with 8 bases lining up with TRBD2. CDR3 length equals 14 residues. V shed 2 bases, J shed 2 bases, and the junction held 3 bases outside the gene matches. Germline CDR1 SGHRS, CDR2 YFSETQ. The CDR3 DNA reads TGCGCCAGCAGCTTAGCGGGGGAAACCTACGAGCAGTACTTC. The encoded protein is CASSLAGETYEQYF.

In this sample, this clone turned up a few times. This chain links TRBV4-3 with TRBJ1-2, with D tentatively TRBD1 (5 bases). Deletions cut 2 bases from V and 7 bases from J, with 11 bases between. The CDR3 has 13 amino acids. Per germline, CDR1 LGHNA and CDR2 YSLEER. CDR3 DNA: TGCGCCAGCAGCCAACAGCGCAGGGCTGGCTACACCTTC. Translating gives CASSQQRRAGYTF.

The V and J genes are TRBV6-6 and TRBJ2-3, with D perhaps TRBD1 (7 bases). Trimming stripped 4 bases from V and 0 bases from J, with 11 bases between. This CDR3 contains 15 residues. CDR1 and CDR2 (germline): MNHNY, SVGAGI (reference sequence). CDR3 in DNA: TGTGCCAGCAGTTCCAGGGGGACTAGCACAGATACGCAGTATTTT. Translated: CASSSRGTSTDTQYF.

The rearrangement links TRBV7-2 to TRBJ2-5, with 13 bases fitting TRBD2. Germline V gene data show CDR1 as SGHTA and CDR2 as FQGNSA. CDR3 length: 16 amino acids. With V trimmed by 5 bases and J by 2 bases, 5 bases remained unmatched. For the CDR3, the DNA is TGTGCCAGCAGCCCCAGACTAGCGGGGGGACAAGAGACCCAGTACTTC. Amino acids: CASSPRLAGGQETQYF. Combining the CDR3 with reference TRBV7-2 and TRBJ2-5 gives the whole variable domain GAGVSQSPSNKVTEKGKDVELRCDPISGHTALYWYRQSLGQGLEFLIYFQGNSAPDKSGLPSDRFSAERTGGSVSTLTIQRTQQEDSAVYLCASSPRLAGGQETQYFGPGTRLLVL.

The chain links TRBV6-5 to TRBJ2-1, with 10 bases matching TRBD2. CDR1 and CDR2 from the germline V gene are MNHEY and SVGAGI. This CDR3 has 16 residues. Trimming took 3 bases from V and 4 from J; bases not matched to a gene: 6. The CDR3 nucleotides are TGTGCCAGCAGTTATTCTCTAGCGGGGGTATACAATGAGCAGTTCTTC. This gives the protein CASSYSLAGVYNEQFF.

This clone has a handful of counts. The V call is TRBV7-2, the J call TRBJ2-7; tentatively, D is TRBD1 (5 bases). The CDR3 runs 15 residues. Trimming cost V 0 bases and J 0 bases, with 9 bases left between them. Germline-derived CDR1 and CDR2 are SGHTA and FQGNSA. The CDR3 spells CASSLAGHASYEQYF. For the CDR3, the DNA is TGTGCCAGCAGCTTAGCCGGACATGCCTCCTACGAGCAGTACTTC.

This clone was counted once. V gene TRBV7-3 combines with J gene TRBJ2-2, with TRBD1 identical over 7 bases. The CDR3 runs 15 residues. J was trimmed by 0 bases and V by 5 bases; bases with no gene match: 3. Per germline, CDR1 SGHTA and CDR2 FQGTGA. DNA of the CDR3: TGTGCCAGCAGCCCTCAGGGGGCGAACACCGGGGAGCTGTTTTTT. Protein: CASSPQGANTGELFF.

The chain joins TRBV11-3 to TRBJ1-1; D perhaps matches TRBD1 (5 bases). V was cut by 5 bases and J by 1 base, with 8 bases left in between. This CDR3 has 13 residues. From germline, CDR1 is SGHNT and CDR2 YENEEA. CDR3 protein: CASSTQENTEAFF. CDR3 coding DNA: TGTGCCAGCAGCACACAGGAGAACACTGAAGCTTTCTTT.

The V call is TRBV18, the J call TRBJ1-1, with 7 positions matching TRBD1. CDR1 and CDR2 from the germline V gene are KGHSH and LQKENI. The V and J ends lost 1 base and 5 bases, in that order; junction bases with no gene match: 7. This CDR3 spans 15 amino acids. This CDR3 is CASSPQGARETEAFF. The CDR3 DNA follows: TGTGCCAGCTCACCACAGGGGGCGAGAGAGACTGAAGCTTTCTTT.

The chain is built from TRBV27 and TRBJ2-3, with D tentatively TRBD1 (6 bases). The CDR3 consists of 17 residues. V lost 0 bases and J 4 bases, leaving 17 bases between the germline ends. Germline V gene sequence: CDR1 MNHEY, CDR2 SMNVEV (reference sequence). CDR3 residues: CASSLSPGGLRADTQYF. CDR3 nucleotide sequence: TGTGCCAGCAGTTTATCCCCTGGGGGCCTGAGGGCAGATACGCAGTATTTT.

This chain uses TRBV30 with TRBJ1-6, with 9 bases matching TRBD1. There are 15 residues in the CDR3. Germline values: CDR1 GTSNPN, CDR2 SVGIG (reference sequence). V lost 3 bases, J lost 9 bases, and 9 bases stayed unmatched. CDR3 loop: CAWSRLTGGISPLHF. CDR3 nucleotides: TGTGCCTGGAGCCGCCTAACAGGGGGCATTTCACCCCTCCACTTT.

CDR3 sequence reads: CASSEYRGNTIYF. The DNA of the CDR3 is TGTGCCAGCAGTGAATATAGAGGAAACACCATATATTTT. The V and J genes are TRBV25-1 and TRBJ1-3; the D is unclear. This CDR3 spans 13 amino acids. The V and J ends lost 0 bases and 4 bases respectively, with 4 bases between them. The germline V gene encodes CDR1 MGHDK and CDR2 SYGVNS. Combining the CDR3 with reference TRBV25-1 and TRBJ1-3 gives the whole variable domain EADIYQTPRYLVIGTGKKITLECSQTMGHDKMYWYQQDPGMELHLIHYSYGVNSTEKGDLSSESTVSRIRTEHFPLTLESARPSHTSQYLCASSEYRGNTIYFGEGSWLTVV.

The gene calls are TRBV20-1 and TRBJ1-4; D perhaps matches TRBD1 (5 bases). CDR1 and CDR2 (germline): DFQATT, SNEGSKA (reference sequence). V lost 4 bases, J lost 7 bases, and 7 bases lay in between. The CDR3 consists of 11 residues. The CDR3 is CSAKGPEKLFF. CDR3 bases: TGCAGTGCTAAGGGGCCTGAAAAACTGTTTTTT.

The chain couples TRBV5-1 to TRBJ2-3; D is possibly TRBD2 (7 bases). This CDR3 contains 15 residues. The V end was cut by 0 bases, the J end by 1 base, with 9 bases between. Looked up from germline, CDR1 is SGHRS and CDR2 is YFSETQ. CDR3 nucleotide sequence: TGCGCCAGCAGCTTGGGCGGGGGCCGCACAGATACGCAGTATTTT. As protein: CASSLGGGRTDTQYF.

The rearrangement links TRBV29-1 to TRBJ2-2, with D possibly TRBD2 on 7 matching bases. V was clipped by 4 bases and J by 4 bases, with 13 bases between them. This CDR3 is 14 amino acids long. Germline CDR1 SQVTM, CDR2 ANQGSEA. CDR3 sequence reads: CSVGRGGATGELFF. As DNA, the CDR3 is TGCAGCGTTGGGAGAGGGGGGGCCACCGGGGAGCTGTTTTTT.

This clone was seen a single time. V is TRBV29-1 and J is TRBJ1-4; a possible D gene is TRBD1 (6 bases). The germline V gene encodes CDR1 SQVTM and CDR2 ANQGSEA. CDR3 size: 14 residues. V dropped 6 bases and J dropped 0 bases, with 11 bases sitting between them. The CDR3 loop is CSVEDSATNEKLFF. In DNA form, the CDR3 reads TGCAGCGTCGAGGACAGTGCAACTAATGAAAAACTGTTTTTT.

The chain employs TRBV9 and TRBJ1-3; no definite D call. V lost 2 bases to trimming and J lost 2 bases, with 8 bases between them. There are 14 residues in the CDR3. The germline V gene has CDR1 SGDLS and CDR2 YYNGEE. The CDR3 nucleotides read TGTGCCAGCAGCGTCGGGAGGGCTGGAAACACCATATATTTT. This codes for CASSVGRAGNTIYF.

The chain employs TRBV7-2 and TRBJ2-7; maybe TRBD2 (6 bases). Germline V gene sequence: CDR1 SGHTA, CDR2 FQGNSA. Trimming left V 3 bases short and J 1 base short, with 10 bases between. The CDR3 runs to 14 residues. The CDR3 coding sequence is TGTGCCAGCAGCTTCGCGGGGAATTCCTACGAGCAGTACTTC. Translated: CASSFAGNSYEQYF.

The chain couples TRBV5-1 to TRBJ1-2; possible D gene TRBD1, 5 bases. This CDR3 region has 12 residues. V lost 6 bases, J lost 8 bases, and 14 bases lay in between. Germline CDR1 is SGHRS and CDR2 is YFSETQ. CDR3 in DNA: TGCGCCAGCAAGGAGGGGAGCGGGGGCTACACCTTC. Its protein product is CASKEGSGGYTF. Supplemented by reference TRBV5-1 and TRBJ1-2, the full variable domain reads KAGVTQTPRYLIKTRGQQVTLSCSPISGHRSVSWYQQTPGQGLQFLFEYFSETQRNKGNFPGRFSGRQFSNSRSEMNVSTLELGDSALYLCASKEGSGGYTFGSGTRLTVV.

J is TRBJ1-5 and V is TRBV4-1; weak D call: TRBD1 (6 bases). Germline V gene data show CDR1 as MGHRA and CDR2 as YSYEKL. CDR3 length: 16 amino acids. Trimming pared 3 bases from V and 4 bases from J, leaving 16 bases between. The CDR3, as DNA: TGCGCCAGCAGCCAGGAGCCACGGACAGAGAATCAGCCCCAGCATTTT. Residues: CASSQEPRTENQPQHF.

V gene TRBV19 combines with J gene TRBJ2-6; unclear D gene. Trimming removed 5 bases at V and 2 bases at J, with 7 bases between. Germline V gene lookup returns CDR1 LNHDA and CDR2 SQIVND (reference sequence). The CDR3 is 14 amino acids. The chain's CDR3 is CASSLSTGANVLTF. The CDR3 DNA follows: TGTGCCAGTAGTCTATCGACTGGGGCCAACGTCCTGACTTTC.

The rearrangement joins TRBV2 to TRBJ2-2; D is perhaps TRBD1 (5 bases). This CDR3 comprises 17 residues. V dropped 3 bases and J dropped 0 bases, with 14 bases sitting between them. CDR1 is SNHLY, CDR2 FYNNEI, per germline. CDR3 coding DNA: TGTGCCAGCAGTGAGAGTAGGACACCCGCGAACACCGGGGAGCTGTTTTTT. It encodes CASSESRTPANTGELFF.

The J gene is TRBJ1-5, the V gene TRBV5-6; D might be TRBD1 (5 bases). The CDR3 spans 15 residues. Trimming took 1 base from V and 0 from J, leaving 8 bases between them. Germline CDR1 and CDR2: SGHDT and YYEEEE. The CDR3 reads CASSLRGPSNQPQHF. In DNA, the CDR3 is TGTGCCAGCAGCTTGAGGGGCCCTAGCAATCAGCCCCAGCATTTT.

The genes are TRBV9 and TRBJ1-3; no definite D call. The CDR3 extends over 15 amino acids. The germline V gene has CDR1 SGDLS and CDR2 YYNGEE. The germline V and J ends were trimmed by 2 bases and 4 bases, with 13 bases remaining between them. CDR3 bases: TGTGCCAGCAGCGTGGACCTCGCGGGGGGAAACACCATATATTTT. This gives the protein CASSVDLAGGNTIYF.

The chain recombines TRBV7-9 with TRBJ2-1, with TRBD1 identical over 12 bases. J lost 10 bases, V lost 4 bases, and 8 bases had no gene match. The CDR3 is 15 amino acids. Germline assignment: CDR1 SEHNR and CDR2 FQNEAQ (reference sequence). CDR3 loop: CASSSGQGAVGEQFF. CDR3 coding DNA: TGTGCCAGCAGCTCGGGACAGGGGGCTGTGGGGGAGCAGTTCTTC.

The J gene is TRBJ2-5, the V gene TRBV5-6; 7 positions agree with TRBD2. With 1 base clipped from V and 4 bases from J, the junction kept 10 bases outside the gene matches. Looked up from germline, CDR1 is SGHDT and CDR2 is YYEEEE. This CDR3 is 16 amino acids long. This chain's CDR3 is CASSLLGEVAGETQYF. The CDR3, as DNA: TGTGCCAGCAGCTTGTTGGGAGAGGTAGCGGGAGAGACCCAGTACTTC.

This chain connects TRBV4-3 to TRBJ1-1, with D unclear. This CDR3 region has 15 residues. Germline CDR1 and CDR2: LGHNA and YSLEER. The V and J ends lost 1 base and 3 bases respectively, with 12 bases between them. CDR3 residues: CASSQVGADYTEAFF. The CDR3 nucleotides are TGCGCCAGCAGCCAAGTAGGCGCGGATTACACTGAAGCTTTCTTT.

Here the CDR3 reads CAWSGSGWDEQYF. The DNA of the CDR3 is TGTGCCTGGAGTGGCTCAGGGTGGGACGAGCAGTACTTC. The rearrangement uses TRBV30 and TRBJ2-7; possible D gene TRBD1, 5 bases. In germline, CDR1 is GTSNPN, CDR2 SVGIG (reference sequence). The CDR3 length is 13 residues. V lost 1 base and J 5 bases, leaving 12 bases between the germline ends.

V and J are TRBV7-2 and TRBJ1-5; tentative D call: TRBD1 (6 bases). The CDR3 length is 15 residues. The V gene lost 1 base and the J gene lost 3 bases, with 10 bases spanning the gap. Germline assignment: CDR1 SGHTA and CDR2 FQGNSA. DNA for the CDR3: TGTGCCAGCAGCTTAGAGCCAGGGGCCAATCAGCCCCAGCATTTT. Protein product: CASSLEPGANQPQHF.